The 6 T cell receptor beta chains in this list originate from one sample, sequenced in a study of CD8 T cells in Susac syndrome. A quantity of about 0.45 to 1 ug RNA underwent reverse transcription using random hexamers. A single record per CDR3 protein comes from TCRdb applying MiXCR to the immunoSEQ multiplex PCR reads. Among approximately 150,000 distinct CDR3 sequences listed, roughly 80% were seen once. The sample comprised CD8+ T cells from PBMCs. The receptors derive from a human donor with multiple sclerosis.

This clonotype showed up just a few times. V gene TRBV29-1 combines with J gene TRBJ2-7, with D uncertain. Trimming removed 0 bases at V and 2 bases at J, with 2 bases between. CDR1 is SQVTM and CDR2 is ANQGSEA in the germline V gene. The CDR3 sequence is 11 residues long. CDR3 region: CSVEDPYEQYF. CDR3 sequence (DNA): TGCAGCGTTGAAGACCCCTACGAGCAGTACTTC.

The V gene is TRBV13, the J gene TRBJ2-1; TRBD2 agrees at 9 bases. The ends lost 7 bases at V and 5 bases at J; junction bases unmatched: 12. Per germline, CDR1 PRHDT and CDR2 FYEKMQ (reference sequence). There are 16 residues in the CDR3. Here the CDR3 reads CASTPRGGRGDNEQFF. DNA for the CDR3: TGTGCCAGCACCCCAAGGGGCGGGAGGGGAGACAATGAGCAGTTCTTC.

The rearrangement uses TRBV10-3 and TRBJ1-1, with D perhaps TRBD1 (5 bases). Per the germline V gene, CDR1 is ENHRY and CDR2 is SYGVKD. The CDR3 has 15 residues. The ends were cut back, 2 bases at V and 5 bases at J, with 15 bases in the middle. The CDR3 sequence is CAISEGDGEVTEAFF. The CDR3 DNA sequence: TGTGCCATCAGTGAGGGGGACGGAGAGGTTACTGAAGCTTTCTTT.

The rearrangement links TRBV3-1 to TRBJ1-2; no reliable D call. Germline CDR1 is LGHDT and CDR2 is YNNKEL (reference sequence). This CDR3 has 16 residues. V lost 0 bases and J lost 4, with 15 bases in between. Written as DNA, the CDR3 is TGTGCCAGCAGCCAAGAGTGGATCGCTGGAACCTATGGCTACACCTTC. This codes for CASSQEWIAGTYGYTF.

The rearrangement joins TRBV7-9 to TRBJ1-2; TRBD1 agrees at 9 bases. This CDR3 region has 16 residues. Trimming at V came to 0 bases and at J to 4 bases, leaving 6 bases not matched to a gene. CDR1 and CDR2 (germline): SEHNR, FQNEAQ (reference sequence). The CDR3 region is CASSLADRGSSYGYTF. CDR3 nucleotide sequence: TGTGCCAGCAGCTTAGCGGACAGGGGATCCTCCTATGGCTACACCTTC.

The rearrangement uses TRBV4-3 and TRBJ2-1; D possibly corresponds to TRBD2 (5 bases). The CDR3 has 14 residues. V was cut by 0 bases and J by 3 bases, with 6 bases left in between. CDR1 LGHNA and CDR2 YSLEER come from the germline V gene. For the CDR3, the DNA is TGCGCCAGCAGCCAAGACCGGGACTACAATGAGCAGTTCTTC. Protein: CASSQDRDYNEQFF.